One sample yielded the 12 T cell receptor beta chains listed below, sequenced in a study of T cell repertoires in cytomegalovirus infection. TCRdb independently ran MiXCR on the reads; one entry per CDR3 protein. The table includes 310,000 or so distinct CDR3 sequences, more than 20% detected once. No antigens are known for them. Material: cultured PBMCs, obtained from culture after CMV antigen stimulation. These TCRs come from a human donor in good health (CMV status not recorded). Some clones in this sample may be carry-over from other donors' samples.

The sample holds many counts of this clonotype. The V gene is TRBV7-2, the J gene TRBJ1-5, with a tentative D call TRBD1 (6 bases). Trimming removed 4 bases at V and 6 bases at J, with 13 bases between. The CDR3 has 14 amino acids. From germline, CDR1 is SGHTA and CDR2 FQGNSA. CDR3 protein: CASSSATGGQPQHF. CDR3 nucleotide sequence: TGTGCCAGCAGCTCCGCGACAGGAGGTCAGCCCCAGCATTTT.

The rearrangement joins TRBV12-3 or TRBV12-4 to TRBJ2-2; D ambiguous. CDR3 length equals 11 residues. Between the trimmed V and J ends, which lost 7 bases and 6 bases, there was a span of 6 bases. CDR3 in amino acids: CASTSPGELFF. The DNA for the CDR3 is TGTGCCAGCACCTCCCCCGGGGAGCTGTTTTTT.

This sequence joins TRBV6-5 and TRBJ1-5, with TRBD1 matching over 7 bases. The CDR3 extends over 15 amino acids. V gave up 6 bases and J gave up 0 bases; unmatched junction bases: 5. Germline loops: CDR1 MNHEY, CDR2 SVGAGI. The CDR3 coding sequence is TGTGCCAGCAGGGTAGGACAGGTTAGCAATCAGCCCCAGCATTTT. Its protein is CASRVGQVSNQPQHF.

In this sample, this clonotype turned up many times. The V call is TRBV6-6, the J call TRBJ2-3; 9 bases line up with TRBD2. Looked up from germline, CDR1 is MNHNY and CDR2 is SVGAGI (reference sequence). With V trimmed by 6 bases and J by 1 base, 14 bases remained unmatched. The CDR3 runs 18 residues. The CDR3 DNA reads TGTGCCAGCAGACCTCCTGAAGGGCGGGAGGGCCGCACAGATACGCAGTATTTT. As protein: CASRPPEGREGRTDTQYF.

The genes are TRBV6-2 or TRBV6-3 and TRBJ2-6, with 9 nucleotides matching TRBD1. Per the germline V gene, CDR1 is MNHEY and CDR2 is SVGEGT. After removal of 6 bases from V and 12 bases from J, the junction contained 3 bases not matched to a gene. The CDR3 totals 12 residues. This chain's CDR3 is CASRGQGGVLTF. CDR3 DNA: TGTGCCAGCAGGGGACAGGGAGGCGTCCTGACTTTC.

The V and J genes are TRBV7-2 and TRBJ1-1; D remains unclear. V lost 3 bases and J lost 10, with 12 bases in between. CDR3 length: 12 amino acids. CDR1 SGHTA and CDR2 FQGNSA come from the germline V gene. DNA for the CDR3: TGTGCCAGCAGCTTTACAGACCTTGGAGCTTTCTTT. This sequence encodes CASSFTDLGAFF.

Relative to its sample, this clonotype is medium-sized (0.01 to 0.1%). The rearrangement uses TRBV7-8 and TRBJ1-4; D not resolved. The CDR3 sequence is 12 residues long. Per germline, CDR1 SGHVS and CDR2 FQNEAQ. The germline V and J ends were trimmed by 1 base and 8 bases, with 5 bases remaining between them. The CDR3 reads CASSLGAEKLFF. The CDR3 nucleotides read TGTGCCAGCAGCTTAGGGGCCGAAAAACTGTTTTTT.

This clonotype has only a few counts. The CDR3, as DNA: TGCAGCTCGTGGGACCAAAACACCGGGGAGCTGTTTTTT. Encoded protein: CSSWDQNTGELFF. The rearrangement links TRBV29-1 to TRBJ2-2, with D perhaps matching TRBD1 or TRBD2 (5 bases each). Germline-derived CDR1 and CDR2 are SQVTM and ANQGSEA. The CDR3 has 13 amino acids. Deletions cut 8 bases from V and 2 bases from J, with 12 bases between.

This clonotype was observed a handful of times. The V and J genes are TRBV7-9 and TRBJ2-4; 8 bases align to TRBD2. V gave up 5 bases and J gave up 14 bases; unmatched junction bases: 8. There are 12 residues in the CDR3. Germline assignment: CDR1 SEHNR and CDR2 FQNEAQ (reference sequence). DNA of the CDR3: TGTGCCAGCAGCCCACCGGGGGGGGTAAAGTACTTC. It translates to CASSPPGGVKYF.

V usage is TRBV7-2 and J usage is TRBJ2-1; 7 bases map to TRBD2. The V and J ends lost 4 bases and 6 bases, in that order; junction bases with no gene match: 9. CDR3 length: 15 residues. The germline gives CDR1 SGHTA, CDR2 FQGNSA. The CDR3 nucleotides are TGTGCCAGCAGCTCCCTAGCGGACCCCGGCAATGAGCAGTTCTTC. Translation gives CASSSLADPGNEQFF.

The chain recombines TRBV27 with TRBJ1-1, with TRBD1 matching over 10 bases. Trimming cost V 4 bases and J 0 bases; bases outside gene matches: 11. Germline V gene lookup returns CDR1 MNHEY and CDR2 SMNVEV (reference sequence). The CDR3 contains 18 residues. CDR3 amino acids: CASSCDRGLWPLNTEAFF. The CDR3 DNA is TGTGCCAGCAGTTGCGACAGGGGGCTTTGGCCCTTGAACACTGAAGCTTTCTTT.

This clonotype has a count of ten or more. The chain links TRBV28 to TRBJ2-3; tentatively, D is TRBD1 (6 bases). CDR3 size: 15 residues. Germline CDR1 reads MDHEN; CDR2 reads SYDVKM. V lost 5 bases and J lost 1, with 13 bases in between. The CDR3 loop is CASSRQYRGTDTQYF. The DNA for the CDR3 is TGTGCCAGCAGTCGGCAGTACAGGGGCACAGATACGCAGTATTTT.